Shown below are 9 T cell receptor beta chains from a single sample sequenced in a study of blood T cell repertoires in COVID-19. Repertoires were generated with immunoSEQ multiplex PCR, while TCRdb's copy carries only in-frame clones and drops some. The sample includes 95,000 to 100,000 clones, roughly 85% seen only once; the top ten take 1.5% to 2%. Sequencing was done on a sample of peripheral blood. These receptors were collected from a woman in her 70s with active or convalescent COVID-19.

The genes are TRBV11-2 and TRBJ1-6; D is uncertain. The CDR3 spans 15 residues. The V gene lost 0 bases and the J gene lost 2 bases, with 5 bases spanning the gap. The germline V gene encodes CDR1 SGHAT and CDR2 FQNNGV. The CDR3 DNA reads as TGTGCCAGCAGCTTAGATTTCACCTATAATTCACCCCTCCACTTT. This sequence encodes CASSLDFTYNSPLHF.

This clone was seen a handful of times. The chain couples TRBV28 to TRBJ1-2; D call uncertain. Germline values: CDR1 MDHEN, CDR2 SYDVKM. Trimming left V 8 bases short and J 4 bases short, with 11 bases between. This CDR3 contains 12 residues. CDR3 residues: CASADLSYGYTF. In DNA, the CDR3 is TGTGCCAGCGCGGACTTATCCTATGGCTACACCTTC.

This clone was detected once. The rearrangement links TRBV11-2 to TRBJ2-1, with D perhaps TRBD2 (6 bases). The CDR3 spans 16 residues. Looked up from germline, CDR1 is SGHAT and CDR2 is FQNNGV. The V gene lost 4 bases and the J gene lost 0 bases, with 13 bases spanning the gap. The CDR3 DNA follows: TGTGCCAGCAGCTGGAGGAGGGACTCCTCCTACAATGAGCAGTTCTTC. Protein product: CASSWRRDSSYNEQFF. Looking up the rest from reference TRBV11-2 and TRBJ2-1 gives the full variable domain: EAGVAQSPRYKIIEKRQSVAFWCNPISGHATLYWYQQILGQGPKLLIQFQNNGVVDDSQLPKDRFSAERLKGVDSTLKIQPAKLEDSAVYLCASSWRRDSSYNEQFFGPGTRLTVL.

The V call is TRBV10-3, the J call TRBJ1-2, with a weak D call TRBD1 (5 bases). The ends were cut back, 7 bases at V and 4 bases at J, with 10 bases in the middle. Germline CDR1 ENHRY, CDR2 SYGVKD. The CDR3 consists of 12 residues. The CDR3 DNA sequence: TGTGCCATCAAGGGGCAGTCCTATGGCTACACCTTC. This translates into CAIKGQSYGYTF.

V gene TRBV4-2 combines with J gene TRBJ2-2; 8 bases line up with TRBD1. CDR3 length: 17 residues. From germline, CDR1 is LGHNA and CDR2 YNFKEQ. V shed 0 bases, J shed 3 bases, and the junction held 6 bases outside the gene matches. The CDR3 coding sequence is TGTGCCAGCAGCCAAGATCGACAGGGGCCCTACACCGGGGAGCTGTTTTTT. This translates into CASSQDRQGPYTGELFF.

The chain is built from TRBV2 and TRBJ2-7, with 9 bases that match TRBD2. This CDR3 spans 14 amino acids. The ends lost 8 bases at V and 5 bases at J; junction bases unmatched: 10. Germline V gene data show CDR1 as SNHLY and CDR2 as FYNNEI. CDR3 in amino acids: CASLLAGTSNEQYF. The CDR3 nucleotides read TGTGCCAGCCTCCTAGCGGGGACTTCCAACGAGCAGTACTTC.

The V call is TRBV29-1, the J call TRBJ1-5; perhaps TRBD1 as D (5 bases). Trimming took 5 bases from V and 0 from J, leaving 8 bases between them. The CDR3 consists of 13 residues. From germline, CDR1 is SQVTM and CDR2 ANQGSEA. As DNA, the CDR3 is TGCAGCGTTCAGGGAAATAGCAATCAGCCCCAGCATTTT. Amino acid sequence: CSVQGNSNQPQHF. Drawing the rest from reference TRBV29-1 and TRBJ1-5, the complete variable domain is SAVISQKPSRDICQRGTSLTIQCQVDSQVTMMFWYRQQPGQSLTLIATANQGSEATYESGFVIDKFPISRPNLTFSTLTVSNMSPEDSSIYLCSVQGNSNQPQHFGDGTRLSIL.

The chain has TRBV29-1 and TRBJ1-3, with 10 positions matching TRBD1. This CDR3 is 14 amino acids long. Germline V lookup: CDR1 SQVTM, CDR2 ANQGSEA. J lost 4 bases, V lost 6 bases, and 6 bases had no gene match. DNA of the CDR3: TGCAGCGTGGGGGACAGGGGAGGCGGAAACACCATATATTTT. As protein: CSVGDRGGGNTIYF.

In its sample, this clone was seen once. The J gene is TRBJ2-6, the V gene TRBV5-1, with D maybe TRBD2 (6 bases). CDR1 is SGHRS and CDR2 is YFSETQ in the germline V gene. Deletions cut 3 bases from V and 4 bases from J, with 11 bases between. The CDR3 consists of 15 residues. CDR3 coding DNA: TGCGCCAGCAGCTGGGGCGGGGTAGGGGCCAACGTCCTGACTTTC. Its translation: CASSWGGVGANVLTF.